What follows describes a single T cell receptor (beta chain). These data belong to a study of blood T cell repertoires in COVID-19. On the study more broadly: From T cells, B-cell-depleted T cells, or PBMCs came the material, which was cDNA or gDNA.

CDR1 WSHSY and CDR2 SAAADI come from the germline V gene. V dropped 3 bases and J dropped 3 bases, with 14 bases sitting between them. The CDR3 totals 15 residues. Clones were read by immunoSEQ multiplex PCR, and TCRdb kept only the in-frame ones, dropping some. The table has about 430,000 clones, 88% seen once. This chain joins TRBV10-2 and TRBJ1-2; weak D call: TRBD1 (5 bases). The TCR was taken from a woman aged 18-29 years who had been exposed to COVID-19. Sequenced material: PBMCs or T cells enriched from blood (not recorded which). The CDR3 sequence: CASSDRGEEYYGYTF. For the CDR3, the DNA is TGCGCCAGCAGTGATAGAGGGGAGGAGTACTATGGCTACACCTTC.